This T cell receptor beta chain was identified during a study of somatic mutations in cytotoxic T cells in rheumatoid arthritis. The wider study: Certain V beta antibody-stained T-cell populations, V beta1+ cells sequenced for TCRB among them, were flow-sorted to nearly 100% purity.

Concerning this clone: Antigen specificity is unknown.

Sequencing was performed with immunoSEQ multiplex PCR; in TCRdb, only in-frame clones are kept and a portion is missing. The sample yields approximately 23,000 clones, nearly 80% seen once. The CD4+ and CD8+ fractions came from positive magnetic bead selection and were purity-checked by flow cytometry. The study, taken as a whole, reports: Per patient, the largest CD8+ clone was found to exceed 20% of CD8+ cells in about an eighth of the 65 cases.

V lost 6 bases to trimming and J lost 2 bases, with 8 bases between them. Germline CDR1 and CDR2: SGHTA and FQGNSA. The CDR3 runs 13 residues. The sequence was collected from an adult with rheumatoid arthritis. The V and J genes are TRBV7-2 and TRBJ2-1, with no clear D. The specimen was CD8+ T cells sorted from blood. The CDR3 coding sequence is TGTGCCAGCAGTCAAGGGACCTACAATGAGCAGTTCTTC. Amino acids: CASSQGTYNEQFF.